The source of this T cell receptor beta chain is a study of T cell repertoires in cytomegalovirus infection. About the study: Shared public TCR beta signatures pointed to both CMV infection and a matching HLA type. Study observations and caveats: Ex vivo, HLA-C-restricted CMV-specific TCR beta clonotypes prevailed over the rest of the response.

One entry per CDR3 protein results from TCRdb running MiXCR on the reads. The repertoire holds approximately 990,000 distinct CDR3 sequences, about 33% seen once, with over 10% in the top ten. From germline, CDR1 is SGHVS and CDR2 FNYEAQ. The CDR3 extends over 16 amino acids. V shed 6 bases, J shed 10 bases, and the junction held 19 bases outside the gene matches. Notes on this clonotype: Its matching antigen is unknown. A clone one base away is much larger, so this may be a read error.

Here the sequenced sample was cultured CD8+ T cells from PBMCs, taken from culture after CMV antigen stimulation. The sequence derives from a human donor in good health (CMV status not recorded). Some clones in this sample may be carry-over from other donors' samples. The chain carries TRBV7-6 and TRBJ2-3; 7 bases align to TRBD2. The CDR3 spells CASRPDGGVSGDAQYF. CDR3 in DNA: TGTGCCAGCAGACCTGACGGCGGCGTAAGCGGGGATGCGCAGTATTTT.